The 25 T cell receptor beta chains reported below all come from one sample, sequenced in a study of radiotherapy plus CTLA-4 blockade in lung cancer (dated 2018 in TCRdb). The protocol used for the library was the immunoSEQ multiplex PCR assay. TCRdb carries this immuneACCESS record with in-frame sequences only. Its versions omit some clonotypes, under half of them owing to an unresolved V gene in the studies checked, with the rest unexplained. The sample profile shows tens of thousands of clones; around 78% of them were found once. The ten largest make up 4% of the sample. The material was peripheral blood, obtained from a patient treated with radiotherapy plus ipilimumab. The receptors shown here come from a human donor with non-small cell lung cancer who had a partial response to radiotherapy plus ipilimumab. Some clones in this sample may be carry-over from other donors' samples.

The CDR3 nucleotides read TGTGCCAGTAGTATTTTTCCCGGGGTCAATGAAGCTTTCTTT. Protein product: CASSIFPGVNEAFF. The chain links TRBV19 to TRBJ1-1; D is unresolved. There are 14 residues in the CDR3. With 3 bases removed from V and 7 bases from J, the gap between germline ends came to 15 bases. CDR1 is LNHDA, CDR2 SQIVND, per germline (reference sequence).

The chain is built from TRBV2 and TRBJ2-2; D unclear. V was clipped by 8 bases and J by 6 bases, with 10 bases between them. Germline CDR1 SNHLY, CDR2 FYNNEI. The CDR3 length is 12 residues. CDR3: CASHLGPGELFF. CDR3 DNA sequence: TGTGCCAGCCACCTAGGTCCCGGGGAGCTGTTTTTT.

The CDR3 spells CASSTQTGSGWDEQFF. The CDR3 DNA sequence: TGTGCCAGCAGCACTCAGACAGGGTCCGGTTGGGATGAGCAGTTCTTC. The chain combines TRBV7-8 with TRBJ2-1; 7 bases line up with TRBD1. Looked up from germline, CDR1 is SGHVS and CDR2 is FQNEAQ. The V gene end was trimmed by 5 bases and the J gene end by 8 bases; junction bases not matched to a gene: 15. The CDR3 contains 16 residues. The variable domain in full, with the rest retrieved from reference TRBV7-8 and TRBJ2-1, is GAGVSQSPRYKVAKRGQDVALRCDPISGHVSLFWYQQALGQGPEFLTYFQNEAQLDKSGLPSDRFFAERPEGSVSTLKIQRTQQEDSAVYLCASSTQTGSGWDEQFFGPGTRLTVL.

V usage is TRBV29-1 and J usage is TRBJ2-7; TRBD2 matches 8 bases. V was clipped by 6 bases and J by 4 bases; unmatched bases: 8. CDR1 and CDR2 (germline): SQVTM, ANQGSEA. This CDR3 contains 13 residues. In nucleotides, the CDR3 is TGCAGCGTCGAGCGGGAGATGGGTTACGAGCAGTACTTC. Translating it yields CSVEREMGYEQYF.

For the CDR3, the DNA is TGTGCCAGCAGCTCGGTATCAAGAAGCTATGGCTACACCTTC. It is translated as CASSSVSRSYGYTF. The chain combines TRBV11-2 with TRBJ1-2; D remains unclear. V was trimmed by 4 bases and J by 4 bases, leaving 13 bases between them. CDR1 SGHAT and CDR2 FQNNGV come from the germline V gene. The CDR3 extends over 14 amino acids.

The chain is built from TRBV6-1 and TRBJ1-2; 7 positions match TRBD1. The germline V gene encodes CDR1 MNHNS and CDR2 SASEGT. The V segment lost 6 bases and the J segment 4 bases; nucleotides outside the gene matches: 5. CDR3 length equals 13 residues. For the CDR3, the DNA is TGTGCCAGCAGCAAGGACAGGATCTATGGCTACACCTTC. Translated, it gives CASSKDRIYGYTF.

The CDR3 DNA is TGTGCCAGCAGCGACCAAGCGGGAGGGTTCCTTAGGGCAGATACGCAGTATTTT. Residues: CASSDQAGGFLRADTQYF. This chain joins TRBV11-2 and TRBJ2-3; 10 bases map to TRBD2. Germline CDR1 reads SGHAT; CDR2 reads FQNNGV. This CDR3 comprises 18 residues. The V gene end was trimmed by 5 bases and the J gene end by 4 bases; junction bases not matched to a gene: 15.

The CDR3 sequence: CASSTKGTSGNLQYF. Here the CDR3 DNA reads TGTGCCAGCAGTACAAAAGGGACTAGCGGGAATTTGCAGTACTTC. The chain carries TRBV6-6 and TRBJ2-7, with TRBD2 matching 13 bases. Per the germline V gene, CDR1 is MNHNY and CDR2 is SVGAGI (reference sequence). The CDR3 totals 15 residues. V shed 5 bases and J 9 bases; nucleotides not matched to a gene: 10.

The CDR3 nucleotides are TGTGCCAGCAGCTCCCTTGGAAGGGGGAGGGCCATATATTTT. Protein product: CASSSLGRGRAIYF. This rearrangement joins TRBV7-9 to TRBJ1-3; weak D call: TRBD1 (6 bases). CDR3 size: 14 residues. V shed 4 bases and J shed 11 bases, with 18 bases lying between them. Per the germline V gene, CDR1 is SEHNR and CDR2 is FQNEAQ (reference sequence).

The V and J genes are TRBV7-8 and TRBJ1-1; D is uncertain. V lost 4 bases and J lost 4, with 16 bases in between. Germline V gene lookup returns CDR1 SGHVS and CDR2 FQNEAQ. The CDR3 extends over 15 amino acids. CDR3: CASSYPGGRGTEAFF. The CDR3, as DNA: TGTGCCAGCAGCTACCCAGGAGGGCGCGGCACTGAAGCTTTCTTT.

This sequence joins TRBV7-2 and TRBJ1-2; D is unclear. Germline V gene lookup returns CDR1 SGHTA and CDR2 FQGNSA. V dropped 5 bases and J dropped 14 bases, with 21 bases sitting between them. The CDR3 runs to 13 residues. CDR3 in amino acids: CASSLREYGQSTF. DNA for the CDR3: TGTGCCAGCAGCCTCCGGGAGTATGGGCAGTCAACCTTC.

This chain links TRBV28 with TRBJ2-7, with 12 bases identical to TRBD2. CDR1 is MDHEN, CDR2 SYDVKM, per germline. Trimming removed 5 bases from V and 3 bases from J; junction bases left unmatched: 5. CDR3 length: 15 residues. The CDR3 protein is CASSKTSGGYYEQYF. CDR3 coding DNA: TGTGCCAGCAGTAAGACTAGCGGGGGCTACTACGAGCAGTACTTC.

This chain uses TRBV27 with TRBJ2-7, with 12 bases matching TRBD2. The CDR3 has 15 amino acids. The V and J ends lost 5 bases and 7 bases, in that order; junction bases with no gene match: 9. Germline assignment: CDR1 MNHEY and CDR2 SMNVEV (reference sequence). The CDR3 bases are TGTGCCAGCAGTCCCTACCGGACTAGCGGGACTGAGCAGTACTTC. Translating gives CASSPYRTSGTEQYF.

V usage is TRBV5-4 and J usage is TRBJ2-1; TRBD2 aligns across 11 bases. Germline lookup yields CDR1 SGHNT and CDR2 YYREEE (reference sequence). The junction had 8 bases not matched to a gene; V was cut back by 1 base and J by 5 bases. The CDR3 contains 17 residues. CDR3 protein: CASSLRLAGGTNNEQFF. In nucleotides, the CDR3 is TGTGCCAGCAGCTTGCGCTTAGCGGGAGGGACAAACAATGAGCAGTTCTTC.

The chain recombines TRBV11-3 with TRBJ2-2, with 14 bases lining up with TRBD2. Per the germline V gene, CDR1 is SGHNT and CDR2 is YENEEA. The CDR3 consists of 16 residues. J was trimmed by 6 bases and V by 5 bases; bases with no gene match: 5. The CDR3 is CASSRPGLAGAGELFF. The CDR3 DNA follows: TGTGCCAGCAGCCGACCGGGACTAGCGGGAGCCGGGGAGCTGTTTTTT. Based on the CDR3 plus reference TRBV11-3 and TRBJ2-2, the full variable domain is EAGVVQSPRYKIIEKKQPVAFWCNPISGHNTLYWYLQNLGQGPELLIRYENEEAVDDSQLPKDRFSAERLKGVDSTLKIQPAELGDSAVYLCASSRPGLAGAGELFFGEGSRLTVL.

In its sample, this clone was seen a few times. This chain uses TRBV5-4 with TRBJ2-5; 8 bases are a match to TRBD2. CDR1 and CDR2 (germline): SGHNT, YYREEE (reference sequence). The CDR3 spans 14 residues. The trim removed 0 bases at V and 5 bases at J, leaving 3 bases unmatched. CDR3 bases: TGTGCCAGCAGCTTGGCCACGGGGGGGGAGACCCAGTACTTC. This gives the protein CASSLATGGETQYF.

The chain employs TRBV29-1 and TRBJ2-3, with D perhaps matching TRBD2 (6 bases). Looked up from germline, CDR1 is SQVTM and CDR2 is ANQGSEA. This CDR3 contains 13 residues. V lost 4 bases and J lost 2, with 10 bases in between. In nucleotides, the CDR3 is TGCAGCGTTGGGGGCGGGGACACAGATACGCAGTATTTT. Protein: CSVGGGDTDTQYF.

The chain uses TRBV11-2 and TRBJ2-3; 9 nucleotides line up with TRBD2. Germline V gene sequence: CDR1 SGHAT, CDR2 FQNNGV. J lost 2 bases, V lost 5 bases, and 11 bases had no gene match. The CDR3 consists of 17 residues. This chain's CDR3 is CASSLSGGPGITDTQYF. CDR3 coding DNA: TGTGCCAGCAGCCTTAGCGGGGGCCCCGGGATCACAGATACGCAGTATTTT.

In its sample, this clone was seen once. This chain's CDR3 is CASSLDVQQGTQYF. The CDR3 DNA is TGTGCCAGCAGCTTAGATGTCCAGCAGGGGACCCAGTACTTC. The chain recombines TRBV7-7 with TRBJ2-5; D might be TRBD1 (5 bases). The germline V gene has CDR1 SSHAT and CDR2 FNYEAQ (reference sequence). The CDR3 has 14 amino acids. Trimming cost V 1 base and J 7 bases, with 13 bases left between them.

The chain uses TRBV4-1 and TRBJ1-4; 11 bases align to TRBD1. CDR3 length equals 13 residues. V lost 7 bases and J lost 8; bases outside the gene matches: 3. Germline CDR1 MGHRA, CDR2 YSYEKL. The DNA for the CDR3 is TGCGCCAGCAAGTGGACAGGGGGCGAAAAACTGTTTTTT. This gives the protein CASKWTGGEKLFF.

This chain joins TRBV30 and TRBJ2-7; TRBD2 agrees at 14 bases. Germline V gene data show CDR1 as GTSNPN and CDR2 as SVGIG (reference sequence). CDR3 length equals 16 residues. Trimming cost V 1 base and J 0 bases; bases outside gene matches: 2. The CDR3 region is CAWSGTSGRSSYEQYF. CDR3 DNA sequence: TGTGCCTGGAGTGGGACTAGCGGGAGGAGCTCCTACGAGCAGTACTTC.

The chain couples TRBV19 to TRBJ2-3, with a possible D match to TRBD2 (5 bases). Germline CDR1 and CDR2: LNHDA and SQIVND (reference sequence). The ends were cut back, 4 bases at V and 0 bases at J, with 11 bases in the middle. There are 15 residues in the CDR3. CDR3 amino acids: CASSSELVSTDTQYF. The CDR3 region has the DNA TGTGCCAGTAGTAGCGAACTAGTTAGCACAGATACGCAGTATTTT.

The rearrangement joins TRBV4-3 to TRBJ1-2; the D is unclear. There are 15 residues in the CDR3. Per the germline V gene, CDR1 is LGHNA and CDR2 is YSLEER. The V and J ends lost 4 bases and 5 bases respectively, with 17 bases between them. CDR3 sequence: CASSRIGEGVYGYTF. The CDR3 bases are TGCGCCAGCAGCCGCATCGGGGAGGGAGTATATGGCTACACCTTC.

The rearrangement uses TRBV25-1 and TRBJ2-5, with a weak D call TRBD1 (6 bases). The J call may be mistaken, given a closer DNA end match to TRBJ2-7. The CDR3 extends over 15 amino acids. The germline V gene encodes CDR1 MGHDK and CDR2 SYGVNS. The CDR3 sequence: CASKGTRDTGPEQYF. In DNA, the CDR3 is TGTGCCAGCAAGGGCACTAGAGATACAGGGCCCGAGCAGTACTTC.

The J gene is TRBJ2-5, the V gene TRBV5-5; 14 bases are a match to TRBD2. Germline V gene lookup returns CDR1 SGHKS and CDR2 YYEKEE (reference sequence). The J segment lost 5 bases and the V segment lost 3 bases, leaving 9 bases of the junction unmatched. This CDR3 has 17 residues. CDR3 coding DNA: TGTGCCAGCAGCTCAGGACTAGCGGGAGGTGGTAAGGAGACCCAGTACTTC. Protein: CASSSGLAGGGKETQYF. The whole variable domain, filled in from reference TRBV5-5 and TRBJ2-5, reads DAGVTQSPTHLIKTRGQQVTLRCSPISGHKSVSWYQQVLGQGPQFIFQYYEKEERGRGNFPDRFSARQFPNYSSELNVNALLLGDSALYLCASSSGLAGGGKETQYFGPGTRLLVL.